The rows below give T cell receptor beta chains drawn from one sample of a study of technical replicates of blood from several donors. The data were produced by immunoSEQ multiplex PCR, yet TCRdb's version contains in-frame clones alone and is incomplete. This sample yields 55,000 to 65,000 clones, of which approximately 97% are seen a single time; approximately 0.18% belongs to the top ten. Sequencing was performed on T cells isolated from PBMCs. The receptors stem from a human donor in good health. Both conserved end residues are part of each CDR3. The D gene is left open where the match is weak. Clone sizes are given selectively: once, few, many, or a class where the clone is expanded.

CATSVQGLNTEAFF TGTGCCACCAGCGTACAGGGTTTGAACACTGAAGCTTTCTTT TRBV15 once TRBJ1-1 .
CASTPSGEDEQFF TGCGCCAGCACCCCTTCGGGGGAGGATGAGCAGTTCTTC TRBV5-1 . TRBJ2-1 .
CASSDTRTGVTYGYTF TGTGCCAGCAGTGACACCAGGACAGGGGTTACCTATGGCTACACCTTC TRBV25-1 once TRBJ1-2 TRBD1
CASSQSSYEQYF TGCGCCAGCAGCCAGAGCTCCTACGAGCAGTACTTC TRBV4-1 . TRBJ2-7 .
CASSLAPGGSEQFF TGTGCCAGCAGCTTAGCCCCTGGAGGCAGTGAGCAGTTCTTC TRBV7-6 . TRBJ2-1 .
CASSLYRGETQYF TGTGCCAGCAGCCTATACAGGGGAGAGACCCAGTACTTC TRBV7-3 . TRBJ2-5 TRBD1
CASSSTSGQWKYNEQFF TGTGCCAGCAGTTCGACTTCGGGACAGTGGAAGTACAATGAGCAGTTCTTC TRBV27 . TRBJ2-1 TRBD1
CASSLGDSGSGELFF TGTGCCAGCAGCTTAGGTGATTCGGGGTCCGGGGAGCTGTTTTTT TRBV7-6 . TRBJ2-2 .
CASSLAGGIYGYTF TGTGCCAGCAGCTTGGCTGGGGGGATCTATGGCTACACCTTC TRBV5-4 . TRBJ1-2 .
CASSPITGQGESKRNIQYF TGTGCCAGCAGTCCTATAACGGGACAGGGGGAAAGTAAGCGAAACATTCAGTACTTC TRBV27 . TRBJ2-4 TRBD1
CASGPTGTYGYTF TGTGCCAGCGGGCCGACAGGGACCTATGGCTACACCTTC TRBV6-5 . TRBJ1-2 TRBD1
CASSHRPRGGYTF TGTGCCAGCAGCCACCGGCCACGGGGTGGCTACACCTTC TRBV5-6 . TRBJ1-2 .
CASSRVGGNGETQYF TGCGCCAGCAGCCGGGTGGGAGGGAATGGAGAGACCCAGTACTTC TRBV5-1 . TRBJ2-5 TRBD2
CASSSTTYEQYF TGCGCCAGCAGCTCAACAACCTACGAGCAGTACTTC TRBV5-1 . TRBJ2-7 .
CASSPRQGAWETQYF TGTGCCAGCAGTCCGAGACAGGGGGCTTGGGAGACCCAGTACTTC TRBV6-5 . TRBJ2-5 TRBD1
CSAADTYEQYF TGCAGTGCTGCGGACACCTACGAGCAGTACTTC TRBV20-1 . TRBJ2-7 .
CASSWRLAGVNEQYF TGTGCCAGCAGCTGGAGACTAGCGGGAGTTAACGAGCAGTACTTC TRBV28 once TRBJ2-7 TRBD2
CSGGGGGSRAFF TGCAGCGGTGGGGGGGGAGGAAGTAGAGCTTTCTTT TRBV29-1 . TRBJ1-1 .
CASSLGGGNTGELFF TGTGCCAGCAGCTTAGGAGGGGGGAACACCGGGGAGCTGTTTTTT TRBV11-3 . TRBJ2-2 .
CASSKTLTEAFF TGTGCCAGCAGCAAGACTCTCACTGAAGCTTTCTTT TRBV7-9 once TRBJ1-1 .
CASSVTSAGDYGYTF TGTGCCAGCAGCGTAACATCGGCGGGGGACTATGGCTACACCTTC TRBV9 . TRBJ1-2 .
CATSREGQGFSDPRHF TGTGCCACCAGCAGAGAAGGGCAGGGATTTTCCGATCCCAGGCACTTC TRBV15 . TRBJ2-7 .
CASSAPGQTNTGELFF TGTGCCAGCAGCGCACCGGGACAAACGAACACCGGGGAGCTGTTTTTT TRBV9 . TRBJ2-2 .
CASSLDRLNTEAFF TGTGCCAGCAGCCTGGACAGACTGAACACTGAAGCTTTCTTT TRBV7-2 . TRBJ1-1 .
CASSLQGPRNQPQHF TGTGCCAGCAGCTTACAGGGTCCCCGCAATCAGCCCCAGCATTTT TRBV7-8 . TRBJ1-5 .
CASHIRGMSYNEQFF TGTGCCAGCCATATTCGAGGGATGTCCTACAATGAGCAGTTCTTC TRBV5-4 . TRBJ2-1 .
CASSLGTTEQYF TGTGCCAGCAGTTTAGGGACAACCGAGCAGTACTTC TRBV28 once TRBJ2-7 .
CALGTLSYEQYF TGTGCCCTGGGGACTCTTTCCTACGAGCAGTACTTC TRBV7-9 . TRBJ2-7 .
CASSIASGGLNEQFF TGTGCCAGTAGTATAGCCAGCGGGGGGCTCAATGAGCAGTTCTTC TRBV19 . TRBJ2-1 TRBD2